Shown below are 23 T cell receptor beta chains from a single sample sequenced in a study of T cell repertoires in cytomegalovirus infection. TCRdb analysed the reads with MiXCR anew, one entry per CDR3 protein. The sample has about half a million distinct CDR3 sequences, 33% seen once. No antigen has been identified for these receptors. The input for sequencing was cultured PBMCs, taken from culture after CMV antigen stimulation. The receptor source for this set is a human donor in good health (CMV status not recorded). Some clones in this sample may be carry-over from other donors' samples.

This clonotype appeared a few times. V gene TRBV12-3 or TRBV12-4 combines with J gene TRBJ1-5; D is possibly TRBD1 (5 bases). The V end lost 2 bases, the J end lost 1 base, and 12 bases lay between the germline ends. The CDR3 is 16 residues long. DNA for the CDR3: TGTGCCAGCAGTTTATTTCCAGGGATAAGCAATCAGCCCCAGCATTTT. It codes for CASSLFPGISNQPQHF.

This clonotype came up a few times. The CDR3 is CAGRGRPYEQYF. The CDR3 DNA follows: TGTGCCGGTCGGGGCAGACCCTACGAGCAGTACTTC. V usage is TRBV2 and J usage is TRBJ2-7; D might be TRBD1 or TRBD2, each matching 5 bases. This CDR3 contains 12 residues. V shed 11 bases and J shed 2 bases, with 13 bases lying between them. Germline V gene lookup returns CDR1 SNHLY and CDR2 FYNNEI.

The chain uses TRBV6-2 or TRBV6-3 and TRBJ2-1, with 7 bases fitting TRBD2. The length of the CDR3 is 14 residues. CDR1 is MNHEY and CDR2 is SVGEGT in the germline V gene. Trimming at V came to 4 bases and at J to 5 bases, leaving 5 bases not matched to a gene. DNA of the CDR3: TGTGCCAGCAGTTGGACGGGAGGTAACAATGAGCAGTTCTTC. Amino acids: CASSWTGGNNEQFF.

The J gene is TRBJ1-5, the V gene TRBV2; D is undetermined. The CDR3 sequence is 14 residues long. In germline, CDR1 is SNHLY, CDR2 FYNNEI. V shed 4 bases and J shed 0 bases, with 7 bases lying between them. Here the CDR3 reads CASSVWDSNQPQHF. Here the CDR3 DNA reads TGTGCCAGCAGTGTTTGGGATAGCAATCAGCCCCAGCATTTT.

The sample holds a few counts of this clonotype. This chain links TRBV7-9 with TRBJ2-5; either TRBD1 or TRBD2 may fit D (5 bases each). V lost 4 bases, J lost 5 bases, and 23 bases lay in between. Germline CDR1 is SEHNR and CDR2 is FQNEAQ (reference sequence). The CDR3 is made up of 17 amino acids. The CDR3 sequence: CASSSSPRIEGRETQYF. The CDR3 region has the DNA TGTGCCAGCAGCTCCAGCCCCCGCATTGAGGGGCGGGAGACCCAGTACTTC.

The rearrangement uses TRBV14 and TRBJ2-2; D gene uncertain. Trimming cost V 1 base and J 4 bases, with 10 bases left between them. The CDR3 has 15 amino acids. CDR1 SGHDN and CDR2 FVKESK come from the germline V gene. This CDR3 is CASSQARMPTGELFF. CDR3 bases: TGTGCCAGCAGCCAAGCTCGGATGCCCACCGGGGAGCTGTTTTTT. The variable domain in full, completed from reference TRBV14 and TRBJ2-2, reads EAGVTQFPSHSVIEKGQTVTLRCDPISGHDNLYWYRRVMGKEIKFLLHFVKESKQDESGMPNNRFLAERTGGTYSTLKVQPAELEDSGVYFCASSQARMPTGELFFGEGSRLTVL.

This clonotype was counted once. This chain uses TRBV20-1 with TRBJ1-4, with 7 bases matching TRBD1. Germline V gene lookup returns CDR1 DFQATT and CDR2 SNEGSKA (reference sequence). The CDR3 is made up of 13 amino acids. V lost 6 bases to trimming and J lost 8 bases; unmatched junction nucleotides: 9. The chain's CDR3 is CSALDRVIEKLFF. CDR3 DNA sequence: TGCAGTGCCTTAGACAGGGTGATCGAAAAACTGTTTTTT.

This clonotype was detected many times. The rearrangement links TRBV7-2 to TRBJ1-2, with D hard to call. The germline CDR1 and CDR2 sequences are SGHTA and FQGNSA. Trimming pared 1 base from V and 7 bases from J, leaving 10 bases between. There are 13 residues in the CDR3. The CDR3 DNA reads as TGTGCCAGCAGCTTAGGGATCACGGGTGGCTACACCTTC. Its translation: CASSLGITGGYTF.

The chain carries TRBV7-8 and TRBJ2-3, with TRBD2 matching over 10 bases. The CDR3 length is 14 residues. Germline values: CDR1 SGHVS, CDR2 FQNEAQ. Germline trimming cut 7 bases from V and 4 bases from J; bases unmatched to any gene: 5. The DNA for the CDR3 is TGTGCCAGCATGAGCGGGAGGGCCCCAGATACGCAGTATTTT. It encodes CASMSGRAPDTQYF.

The genes are TRBV7-2 and TRBJ2-1; TRBD1 or TRBD2 may be the D gene (5 bases each). The CDR3 covers 15 residues. Trimming stripped 2 bases from V and 5 bases from J, with 13 bases between. Germline V lookup: CDR1 SGHTA, CDR2 FQGNSA. The DNA for the CDR3 is TGTGCCAGCAGCTTATTCCAGGGACCGAACAATGAGCAGTTCTTC. Translating gives CASSLFQGPNNEQFF. Combining the CDR3 with reference TRBV7-2 and TRBJ2-1 gives the whole variable domain GAGVSQSPSNKVTEKGKDVELRCDPISGHTALYWYRQSLGQGLEFLIYFQGNSAPDKSGLPSDRFSAERTGGSVSTLTIQRTQQEDSAVYLCASSLFQGPNNEQFFGPGTRLTVL.

V gene TRBV19 combines with J gene TRBJ1-5; 10 positions match TRBD1. V lost 8 bases, J lost 6 bases, and 4 bases stayed unmatched. In germline, CDR1 is LNHDA, CDR2 SQIVND (reference sequence). The CDR3 loop spans 13 amino acids. CDR3: CASSRDRGQPQHF. DNA of the CDR3: TGTGCCAGTTCACGGGACAGGGGTCAGCCCCAGCATTTT. The variable domain in full, completed from reference TRBV19 and TRBJ1-5, reads DGGITQSPKYLFRKEGQNVTLSCEQNLNHDAMYWYRQDPGQGLRLIYYSQIVNDFQKGDIAEGYSVSREKKESFPLTVTSAQKNPTAFYLCASSRDRGQPQHFGDGTRLSIL.

This clonotype was seen more than once but under ten times. V and J are TRBV24-1 and TRBJ2-1; TRBD2 matches at 15 bases. The CDR3 extends over 18 amino acids. The V and J ends lost 4 bases and 6 bases, in that order; junction bases with no gene match: 9. The germline CDR1 and CDR2 sequences are KGHDR and SFDVKD. CDR3 protein: CATSETRRTSGRANEQFF. CDR3 bases: TGTGCCACCAGTGAAACCCGAAGGACTAGCGGGAGGGCCAATGAGCAGTTCTTC.

This clonotype has more than one count but fewer than ten. The V gene is TRBV20-1, the J gene TRBJ1-1; D remains ambiguous. Germline V CDR1 and CDR2: DFQATT, SNEGSKA (reference sequence). Trimming pared 1 base from V and 1 base from J, leaving 4 bases between. This CDR3 spans 12 amino acids. CDR3 protein: CSARGGNTEAFF. For the CDR3, the DNA is TGCAGTGCTAGAGGCGGGAACACTGAAGCTTTCTTT.

Only one count was recorded for this clonotype. The CDR3: CSVEGQGSPSAGNTIYF. CDR3 DNA sequence: TGCAGCGTTGAAGGACAGGGGTCACCTTCTGCTGGAAACACCATATATTTT. This chain joins TRBV29-1 and TRBJ1-3; TRBD1 aligns across 8 bases. The CDR3 runs 17 residues. CDR1 and CDR2 (germline): SQVTM, ANQGSEA. V lost 1 base, J lost 2 bases, and 10 bases stayed unmatched.

This sequence joins TRBV20-1 and TRBJ1-5; D perhaps matches TRBD1 (6 bases). V was cut by 3 bases and J by 0 bases, with 12 bases left in between. The CDR3 runs 15 residues. The V gene's germline CDR1 is DFQATT and CDR2 SNEGSKA (reference sequence). CDR3 in amino acids: CSARETGYSNQPQHF. CDR3 DNA sequence: TGCAGTGCTAGGGAGACAGGCTATAGCAATCAGCCCCAGCATTTT.

This clonotype was found a few times. The chain recombines TRBV7-2 with TRBJ2-3; D is unclear. V shed 5 bases and J shed 1 base, with 16 bases lying between them. The germline CDR1 and CDR2 sequences are SGHTA and FQGNSA. The CDR3 length is 16 residues. Here the CDR3 reads CASSRSGLFGTDTQYF. The CDR3 DNA reads TGTGCCAGCAGCCGGTCCGGGCTATTTGGCACAGATACGCAGTATTTT.

The table lists this clonotype with a few counts. This rearrangement joins TRBV7-2 to TRBJ1-3; possibly TRBD1 for D (5 bases). Per germline, CDR1 SGHTA and CDR2 FQGNSA. V lost 7 bases and J lost 0, with 10 bases in between. The CDR3 loop spans 14 amino acids. The CDR3 sequence is CASMVDSSGNTIYF. CDR3 nucleotide sequence: TGTGCCAGCATGGTTGACAGCTCTGGAAACACCATATATTTT.

The chain uses TRBV28 and TRBJ2-3, with D unresolved. This CDR3 is built from 13 residues. Germline V gives CDR1 MDHEN, CDR2 SYDVKM. V was pared by 11 bases and J by 2 bases, with 14 bases between. This CDR3 reads CAEGATATDTQYF. CDR3 nucleotides: TGTGCCGAAGGCGCGACCGCCACAGATACGCAGTATTTT.

This clonotype has a handful of counts. The CDR3 nucleotides read TGTGCCAGTAGGGGAAAGGGGACTAGCGGCACAGATACGCAGTATTTT. Its protein product is CASRGKGTSGTDTQYF. The rearrangement uses TRBV19 and TRBJ2-3; 10 bases are shared with TRBD2. J lost 1 base, V lost 6 bases, and 7 bases had no gene match. Germline CDR1 and CDR2: LNHDA and SQIVND (reference sequence). The length of the CDR3 is 16 residues.

The chain links TRBV4-1 to TRBJ1-6, with 10 bases matching TRBD1. Trimming removed 3 bases from V and 7 bases from J; junction bases left unmatched: 9. Germline values: CDR1 MGHRA, CDR2 YSYEKL. CDR3 size: 17 residues. The CDR3 sequence is CASSQSGGGQGNSPLHF. The DNA for the CDR3 is TGCGCCAGCAGCCAGTCTGGGGGGGGACAGGGGAATTCACCCCTCCACTTT.

This clonotype appeared a few times. CDR3: CASSPVKENYGYTF. The CDR3 DNA reads TGTGCCAGCAGCCCCGTGAAGGAAAACTATGGCTACACCTTC. This sequence joins TRBV7-9 and TRBJ1-2; D ambiguous. Germline CDR1 reads SEHNR; CDR2 reads FQNEAQ (reference sequence). The germline V and J ends were trimmed by 5 bases and 2 bases, with 12 bases remaining between them. CDR3 size: 14 residues.

The V gene is TRBV20-1, the J gene TRBJ2-3; D assignment may be TRBD1 or TRBD2 (5 bases each). Trimming left V 1 base short and J 1 base short, with 9 bases between. CDR1 DFQATT and CDR2 SNEGSKA come from the germline V gene (reference sequence). The CDR3 covers 14 residues. This CDR3 reads CSARVGVGTDTQYF. CDR3 in DNA: TGCAGTGCTAGAGTGGGGGTCGGCACAGATACGCAGTATTTT.

V usage is TRBV2 and J usage is TRBJ1-4, with 7 bases fitting TRBD1. The germline CDR1 and CDR2 sequences are SNHLY and FYNNEI. The CDR3 sequence is 14 residues long. The ends lost 6 bases at V and 8 bases at J; junction bases unmatched: 9. CDR3 sequence (DNA): TGTGCCAGCAGAACAGGGGCCCTAACCGAAAAACTGTTTTTT. Encoded protein: CASRTGALTEKLFF.